The TCR beta chain described here comes from a study of tissue T cells after allogeneic stem cell transplantation. Study conclusions and caveats: The study did not identify alloreactive or antigen-specific tissue TCRs, and some clones might be persisting host cells. Limitations included a small, clinically heterogeneous cohort and limited sampling depth. Within patients, tissue anatomy strongly shaped TCR repertoire composition.

The V gene end was trimmed by 1 base and the J gene end by 1 base; junction bases not matched to a gene: 1. Germline-derived CDR1 and CDR2 are SGHND and FRSKSL. The CDR3 spans 14 residues. Only in-frame clones appear in the TCRdb table, and some are missing; sequencing was by immunoSEQ multiplex PCR. The repertoire holds about 3,500 clones, 49% seen once, with about a fifth in the top ten. Specified time point: mouse harvest day 14 after allogeneic transplant. Mouse grafts combined 10^7 T-cell-depleted bone marrow cells with 10^6 splenic CD5+ T cells. B6 (H2b) cells into BALB/c (H2d) mice; tissues taken at day 7 or 14. This clone is classed as medium-sized. Its target is unknown. Germline and genes: mouse. The read stops 1 residue short of the end of the CDR3; the missing end is completed from the germline J gene.

The clonotype originates from a female BALB/c mouse given C57BL/6 T cells with graft-versus-host disease after an allogeneic hematopoietic cell transplant. Sequences were obtained from gut tissue. This sequence joins TRBV15 and TRBJ2-7; 7 bases agree with TRBD2. CDR3 DNA (partial): TGTGCCAGCAGTTTAGATGGGGGGTCCTATGAACAGTAC. Amino acid sequence: CASSLDGGSYEQY. The whole CDR3 protein is CASSLDGGSYEQYF.